This TCR beta chain was profiled in a study of shared clonotypes between healthy human individuals (dated by TCRdb to the early 2020s). A note on the overall study: A couple of women and a few men aged 18 to 49 years were included in the cohort. Each donor's leukapheresis produced roughly between roughly 0.85 and 10 billion PBMCs. To estimate repertoire size and how much clonotypes are shared between individuals, the study performed deep sequencing of blood TCR repertoires from a handful of healthy adults. To increase sequencing depth and limit assay-specific biases, TCR repertoire library preparation and sequencing were carried out by different laboratories using diverse techniques. For each donor, CD4 naive and CD4 memory were each run on three plates, CD8 naive on two plates, and CD8 memory on one plate.

The donors were healthy, HIV-negative adults who had no recently reported acute infections or vaccinations. All donors were Caucasian adults living in Nashville, Tennessee, USA. CD4+ T cells were enriched through magnetic negative selection, after which naive cells were positively selected on CD45RA and the remaining negative fraction served as the memory subset. Blood was obtained by leukapheresis, after which PBMCs were separated by Ficoll-Histopaque density gradient centrifugation and cryopreserved in liquid nitrogen vapor phase. Purity and quantity of every magnetically sorted T cell population were checked by analytical flow cytometry. From each sorted fraction, genomic DNA was isolated and quantified by UV absorbance on a Nanodrop 2000c. This clone was seen only a few times. No antigen is known for it. Base qualities are not recorded, but no much larger clone differs from it by a single base.

Its CDR3 holds 11 amino acids, cysteine through phenylalanine. The retained sequence is limited to the CDR3, 33 bases, with the frame set at the first base. CDR1 and CDR2 were assigned from the germline V gene as MDHEN and SYDVKM. V and J are trimmed by 8 bases and 9 bases, and the gene matches miss 3 bases of the junction. Results and caveats for the whole study, not just this receptor: Sampling was limited to blood, and TCR repertoires in tissue likely differ from TCR repertoires in blood. When several donors were compared, the shared fraction of clonotypes was around 5.1% for naive CD4, approximately 3.3% for naive CD8, 2% to 2.5% for memory CD4, and 0.4% for memory CD8. Rarefaction of sorted-subset datasets indicated incomplete sequencing despite the large sequencing depth. Pairwise subsampling led to the expectation that sequencing depth would affect the degree of clonotype sharing among donors. The small number of donors limited the genetic and exposure-history diversity represented. Estimated clonotype richness was generally larger for naive than for memory subsets. Compared with non-shared clonotypes, clonotypes shared by all four sorted-subset donors had higher generation probabilities.

Using the deep immunoSEQ assay, TCR CDR3 regions were amplified from genomic DNA by multiplex PCR. Genomic DNA extracted from each cell subset was distributed evenly over all wells of several immunoSEQ 96-well plates, and each plate served as one replicate. Each replicate PCR for sorted subsets received about 180 ng genomic DNA, equal to some 32,000 T cell genomes. Purified libraries were quantified with a Qubit 3.0 fluorometer, sized on a Bioanalyzer 2100, and re-quantified with the KAPA Library Quantification kit. Each immunoSEQ 96-well plate was sequenced on its own single-read 150-cycle Illumina NextSeq 550 flow cell. As for the authors' bioinformatics: Because the immunoSEQ output held only junctional sequences and lacked quality scores, the filtering could not match the filtering applied to full-length reads. Sequences were annotated with PyIR, a Python wrapper for IgBLAST v1.9, and V/J genes and CDR3 were assigned using IMGT germline references. Reads were removed for weak V/J assignments (E-value above 1e-6), missing CDR3, stop codons, out-of-frame junctions, or ambiguous translated residues. A V3J clonotype was defined by an identical inferred V gene, J gene, and CDR3 amino acid sequence. Percentage overlap between repertoires was computed as shared unique clonotypes divided by the size of the smaller repertoire. Richness of each repertoire was evaluated using RTK rarefaction, the Chao1 estimator, and Recon v2.1 estimates of unobserved clonotypes. Generation probabilities were computed with OLGA for all TCRbeta clonotypes obtained by the gDNA method from several donors. TCRdb carries this immuneACCESS record with in-frame sequences only. Its versions omit some clonotypes, under half of them owing to an unresolved V gene in the studies checked, with the rest unexplained. D and trimming come from the DNA, and the V and J calls and clone size come from that table. The sample table holds roughly 520,000 clones, of which roughly 95% were seen once. The biggest ten clones account for about 0.059% of the sample.

Here the chain combines TRBV28 and TRBJ1-2; 10 bases in the junction line up with TRBD1. The source material was naive CD4+ T cells sorted from blood. Interpreted using the paper, the cell subset or site label stands for: CD45RA+ positively selected. The TCR originated in a woman aged 25 to 39 in good health. The CDR3 reads as follows: CASRDRGSYTF. The nucleotides read TGTGCCAGCCGGGACAGGGGTAGCTACACCTTC.